This is a list of T cell receptor beta chains from one sample in a study of blood T cell repertoires in COVID-19. Using immunoSEQ multiplex PCR, the repertoire was profiled, and TCRdb retains in-frame clones only, with some absent. Among about 180,000 clones, roughly 84% were seen once, and the ten largest hold around a sixth. Material: peripheral blood. The origin of the receptors is a person aged 70 to 85 with COVID-19, enrolled during active disease. The CDR3 runs from the conserved cysteine through the conserved F or W. D genes are given only for firm matches. Where a row states a size, it is once, few, many or the class of an expanded clone; other rows omit it.

d_call	v_call	j_call	clone_size	cdr3_length	cdr3_nt	cdr3_aa
-	TRBV5-8	TRBJ1-4	-	16	TGTGCCACCTCCACAGGGACCGAGCCAACTAATGAAAAACTGTTTTTT	CATSTGTEPTNEKLFF
-	TRBV15	TRBJ2-5	-	11	TGTGCCACCATTAAGGGGCAGACCCAGTACTTC	CATIKGQTQYF
-	TRBV27	TRBJ1-6	once	16	TGTGCCAGCAGTTTATCCCCCTGGGGGGGTTACTCACCCCTCCACTTT	CASSLSPWGGYSPLHF
-	TRBV5-1	TRBJ1-4	-	15	TGCGCCAGCAGCTCGCAGGCAGGGAGGAAAGAAAAACTGTTTTTT	CASSSQAGRKEKLFF
-	TRBV24-1	TRBJ2-5	-	15	TGTGCCACCAGTCTTAAGGCAGACAGGTGGGAGACCCAGTACTTC	CATSLKADRWETQYF
TRBD1	TRBV3-1/TRBV3-2	TRBJ1-6	-	14	TGTGCCAGCAGCCGGACAGGCAATAATTCACCCCTCCACTTT	CASSRTGNNSPLHF
-	TRBV19	TRBJ1-6	-	14	TGTGCCAGTAGAACGGACAGAAATAATTCACCCCTCCACTTT	CASRTDRNNSPLHF
-	TRBV6-2/TRBV6-3	TRBJ1-5	once	16	TGTGCCAGCAGTGACCTAACCCGGACAGTAAAGCAGCCCCAGCATTTT	CASSDLTRTVKQPQHF
-	TRBV28	TRBJ2-1	once	12	TGTGCCAGCGGTAGTGGGCCGGGGGAGCAGTTCTTC	CASGSGPGEQFF
-	TRBV7-3	TRBJ2-2	few	14	TGTGCCAGCAGCTTAATTCGGGGAGCCGGGGAGCTGTTTTTT	CASSLIRGAGELFF
-	TRBV5-6	TRBJ2-2	-	14	TGTGCCAGCAGCTCTACTAACTCTCAGGGGGAGCTGTTTTTT	CASSSTNSQGELFF
-	TRBV28	TRBJ1-6	-	13	TGTGCCAGCAGTTTATCGAGAGATTCACCCCTCCACTTT	CASSLSRDSPLHF
-	TRBV7-8	TRBJ1-2	-	16	TGTGCCAGCAGCTTAGCGAGGCGGGGGATGGTCTATGGCTACACCTTC	CASSLARRGMVYGYTF
-	TRBV3-1/TRBV3-2	TRBJ1-6	-	12	TGTGCCAGCAGCCAAGCTGATTCACCCCTCCACTTT	CASSQADSPLHF
TRBD1	TRBV6-4	TRBJ2-1	-	15	TGTGCCAGCAGCGTTGACAGGGGGGGCTACAATGAGCAGTTCTTC	CASSVDRGGYNEQFF
TRBD1	TRBV2	TRBJ1-2	few	15	TGTGCCACGTTATTCAATACAGGGGGCAGTGGCGTCTACACCTTC	CATLFNTGGSGVYTF
-	TRBV28	TRBJ1-6	once	13	TGTGCCAGCAGTTTGTCGACAGATTCACCCCTCCACTTT	CASSLSTDSPLHF
TRBD2	TRBV28	TRBJ2-1	-	14	TGTGCCAGCACCTTTACGGGGGGAAGGAATGAGCAGTTCTTC	CASTFTGGRNEQFF
TRBD1	TRBV7-9	TRBJ2-3	-	15	TGTGCCAGCAGCTCGACAGGGGCGTCCACAGATACGCAGTATTTT	CASSSTGASTDTQYF
TRBD2	TRBV18	TRBJ2-7	-	19	TGTGCCAGCTCACCAGGACTAGCGGGTTTTCTGCCGAGCTCCTACGAGCAGTACTTC	CASSPGLAGFLPSSYEQYF
-	TRBV7-9	TRBJ1-3	-	14	TGTGCCAGCAGGCCCTCCGGGACTGGAAACACCATATATTTT	CASRPSGTGNTIYF
TRBD2	TRBV11-2	TRBJ2-3	-	19	TGTGCCAGCAGCCCTCGACTAGCGGGGGTGGCACGGGACACAGATACGCAGTATTTT	CASSPRLAGVARDTDTQYF
TRBD2	TRBV3-1/TRBV3-2	TRBJ2-2	once	17	TGTGCCAGCAGCCAAGATCGGGCGGGGGGAGAAACCGGGGAGCTGTTTTTT	CASSQDRAGGETGELFF
TRBD1	TRBV28	TRBJ1-4	-	14	TGTGCCTGCCACTCGGGACAGCGTAATGAAAAACTGTTTTTT	CACHSGQRNEKLFF
TRBD2	TRBV3-1/TRBV3-2	TRBJ2-3	-	16	TGTGCCAGCAGCCAAGATAGAAAGCGGGGGTTTGATACGCAGTATTTT	CASSQDRKRGFDTQYF
TRBD1	TRBV4-3	TRBJ2-7	-	15	TGCGCCAGCAGCCAAGAACTGACAGGGGCTTACGAGCAGTACTTC	CASSQELTGAYEQYF
TRBD2	TRBV6-5	TRBJ2-1	-	15	TGTGCCAGCAACCCTAGCGGAGTCTCCTACAATGAGCAGTTCTTC	CASNPSGVSYNEQFF
-	TRBV7-8	TRBJ1-1	-	14	TGTGCCAGCAGCTTAGGGACTCCGAACACTGAAGCTTTCTTT	CASSLGTPNTEAFF
-	TRBV2	TRBJ1-5	-	13	TGTGCCAGCAGTTGGACATATAATCAGCCCCAGCATTTT	CASSWTYNQPQHF
-	TRBV28	TRBJ2-1	-	16	TGTGCCAGCAGTTCAGTGCAGGGGAGCTCCTACAATGAGCAGTTCTTC	CASSSVQGSSYNEQFF
TRBD2	TRBV3-1/TRBV3-2	TRBJ2-7	once	16	TGTGCCAGCAGCCAAGATCAGCCTAGCGGAGGCTACGAGCAGTACTTC	CASSQDQPSGGYEQYF
TRBD1	TRBV24-1	TRBJ1-4	-	17	TGTGCCACCAGTGATCCTGGACAGGGTGAAACTAATGAAAAACTGTTTTTT	CATSDPGQGETNEKLFF
TRBD2	TRBV5-6	TRBJ2-1	once	14	TGTGCCAGCCTGCGGGAGGCCTCCTACAATGAGCAGTTCTTC	CASLREASYNEQFF
TRBD1	TRBV7-8	TRBJ1-4	-	20	TGTGCCAGCAGCCCGGACAGGGTCACAGGGATAAGTCGGAGGGGTGAAAAACTGTTTTTT	CASSPDRVTGISRRGEKLFF
-	TRBV12-3/TRBV12-4	TRBJ1-5	-	11	TGTGCCAGCAGCTCCCGGGGGCCCCAGCATTTT	CASSSRGPQHF
-	TRBV28	TRBJ1-5	-	14	TGTGCCAGCAGTAAGGCAGGCGAGTATCAGCCCCAGCATTTT	CASSKAGEYQPQHF
TRBD2	TRBV5-1	TRBJ2-5	few	17	TGCGCCAGCAGCTTGGAGGCTAGCGGGGGGCCCGGTGGGACCCAGTACTTC	CASSLEASGGPGGTQYF
-	TRBV4-3	TRBJ2-3	-	12	TGCGCCAGCAGCCAAGATTCCCTTGTGCGGTATTTT	CASSQDSLVRYF
-	TRBV19	TRBJ2-2	-	13	TGTGCCAGTAGTAGCGGGAACACCGGGGAGCTGTTTTTT	CASSSGNTGELFF
-	TRBV5-4	TRBJ2-4	-	17	TGTGCCAGCAGCCCACGAGGCTCAGAAGTAGCCAAAAACATTCAGTACTTC	CASSPRGSEVAKNIQYF
-	TRBV6-2/TRBV6-3	TRBJ2-7	once	14	TGTGCCAGCAGTTACCTGGAGGGCTCCTACGAGCAGTACTTC	CASSYLEGSYEQYF
-	TRBV11-2	TRBJ1-1	-	16	TGTGCCAGCAGCTTAGGCTCGGCAGGCTTGAACACTGAAGCTTTCTTT	CASSLGSAGLNTEAFF
-	TRBV11-1	TRBJ1-1	-	15	TGTGCCAGCAGCGGCCCGGGGGGGATAGACACTGAAGCTTTCTTT	CASSGPGGIDTEAFF
TRBD2	TRBV4-3	TRBJ2-3	-	16	TGCGCCAGCAGCCAATCGTCTAGCGGGGGCACAGATACGCAGTATTTT	CASSQSSSGGTDTQYF
-	TRBV27	TRBJ1-3	-	13	TGTGCCAGCAGTTCCTTAGCTGGAAACACCATATATTTT	CASSSLAGNTIYF
-	TRBV27	TRBJ1-1	-	14	TGTGCCAGCAGTAGCTCTAGGGGTCATACTGAAGCTTTCTTT	CASSSSRGHTEAFF
TRBD1	TRBV5-8	TRBJ2-1	-	15	TGTGCCAGCAGCTTACGGGACAGGGGACACAATGAGCAGTTCTTC	CASSLRDRGHNEQFF
TRBD2	TRBV7-3	TRBJ2-1	-	13	TGTGCCAGCAGCCCGCCCGGGGGGTTTGAGCAGTTCTTC	CASSPPGGFEQFF
TRBD1	TRBV28	TRBJ1-1	-	13	TGTGCCAGCATCCGGGCAGGGGGCCATGAAGCTTTCTTT	CASIRAGGHEAFF
-	TRBV7-3	TRBJ2-7	-	19	TGTGCCAGCAGCCAGGGGGGAGAGGTGTCCGGGACACCGACCTACGAGCAGTACTTC	CASSQGGEVSGTPTYEQYF
-	TRBV5-4	TRBJ2-7	-	14	TGTGCCAGCAGCTTGACACCTAGCTCCTACGAGCAGTACTTC	CASSLTPSSYEQYF
TRBD1	TRBV14	TRBJ2-3	-	16	TGTGCCAGCAGCCAAGCCCCGACAGGGCGCACAGATACGCAGTATTTT	CASSQAPTGRTDTQYF
-	TRBV5-1	TRBJ1-6	-	14	TGCGCCAGCAGCTTGGCTCAGGCGAATTCACCCCTCCACTTT	CASSLAQANSPLHF
TRBD2	TRBV5-4	TRBJ2-7	-	15	TGTGCCAGCAGAAATGGGACTAGCGGGATTATCGAGCAGTACTTC	CASRNGTSGIIEQYF